The clone carrying this TCR beta chain was detected ten times or more. A sample-barcoded 5' primer and a J-beta primer mix were used in a second PCR of about 7 to 12 cycles. Per-sample output comprised a minimum of 2.5 million paired-end reads containing CDR3. Each CDR3 protein is one row after TCRdb ran MiXCR on the 5' RACE reads. This table has hundreds of thousands of distinct CDR3 sequences, 40% to 55% appearing once. The data are from a study of blood T cells in healthy people across ages. Across the study: Template switching recovered approximately one barcoded beta molecule for every two T cells.

Trimming left V 0 bases short and J 7 bases short, with 10 bases between. The germline gives CDR1 MNHEY, CDR2 SVGAGI. The CDR3 runs 14 residues. Sequencing was done on a sample of blood. The sequence derives from a man older than 75 in good health. V gene TRBV6-5 combines with J gene TRBJ2-1; unclear D gene. The CDR3 is CASSYSPTRNEQFF. DNA for the CDR3: TGTGCCAGCAGTTACTCTCCGACTCGGAATGAGCAGTTCTTC.